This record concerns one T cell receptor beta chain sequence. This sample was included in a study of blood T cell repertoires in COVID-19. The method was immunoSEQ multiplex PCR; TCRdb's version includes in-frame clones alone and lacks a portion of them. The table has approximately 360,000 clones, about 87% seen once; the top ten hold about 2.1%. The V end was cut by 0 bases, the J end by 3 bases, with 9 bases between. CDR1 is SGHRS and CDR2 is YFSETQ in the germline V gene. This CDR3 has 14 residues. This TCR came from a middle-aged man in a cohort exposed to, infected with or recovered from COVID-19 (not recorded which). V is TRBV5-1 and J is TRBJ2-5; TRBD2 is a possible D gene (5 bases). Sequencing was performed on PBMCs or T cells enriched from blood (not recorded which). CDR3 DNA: TGCGCCAGCAGCTTGGATGACGGGAAAGAGACCCAGTACTTC. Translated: CASSLDDGKETQYF.